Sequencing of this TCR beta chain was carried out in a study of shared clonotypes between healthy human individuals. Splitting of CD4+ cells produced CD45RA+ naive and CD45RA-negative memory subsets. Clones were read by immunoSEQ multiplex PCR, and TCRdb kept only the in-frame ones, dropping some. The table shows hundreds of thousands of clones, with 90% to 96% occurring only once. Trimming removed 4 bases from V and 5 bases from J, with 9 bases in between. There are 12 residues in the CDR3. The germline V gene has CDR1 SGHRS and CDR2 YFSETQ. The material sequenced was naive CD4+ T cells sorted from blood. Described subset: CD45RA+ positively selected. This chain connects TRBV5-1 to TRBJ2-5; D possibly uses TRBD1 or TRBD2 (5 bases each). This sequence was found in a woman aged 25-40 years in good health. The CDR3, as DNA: TGCGCCAGCAGCACGGGACCGGAGACCCAGTACTTC. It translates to CASSTGPETQYF.